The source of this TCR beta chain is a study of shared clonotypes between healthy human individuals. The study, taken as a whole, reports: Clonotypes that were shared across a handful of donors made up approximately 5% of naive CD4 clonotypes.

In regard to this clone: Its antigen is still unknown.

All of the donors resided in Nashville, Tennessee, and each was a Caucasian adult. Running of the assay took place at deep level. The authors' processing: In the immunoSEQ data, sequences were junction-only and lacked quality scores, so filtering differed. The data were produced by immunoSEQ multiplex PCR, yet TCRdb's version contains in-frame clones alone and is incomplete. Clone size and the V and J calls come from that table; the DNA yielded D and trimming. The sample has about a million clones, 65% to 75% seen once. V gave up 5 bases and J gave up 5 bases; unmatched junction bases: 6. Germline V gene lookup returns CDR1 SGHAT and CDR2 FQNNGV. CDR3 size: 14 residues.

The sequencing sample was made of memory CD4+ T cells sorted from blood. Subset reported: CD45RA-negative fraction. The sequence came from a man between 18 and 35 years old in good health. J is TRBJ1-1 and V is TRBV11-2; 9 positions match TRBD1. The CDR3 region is CASSRQGEITEAFF. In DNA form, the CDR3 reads TGTGCCAGCAGCCGACAGGGGGAGATTACTGAAGCTTTCTTT.